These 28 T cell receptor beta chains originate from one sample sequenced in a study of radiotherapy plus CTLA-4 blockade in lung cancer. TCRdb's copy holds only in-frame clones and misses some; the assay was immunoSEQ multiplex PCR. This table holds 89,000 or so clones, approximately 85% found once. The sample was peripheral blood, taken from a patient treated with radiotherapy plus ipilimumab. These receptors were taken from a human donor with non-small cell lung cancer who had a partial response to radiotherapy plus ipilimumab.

Here the CDR3 reads CASNAGKETGELFF. The CDR3 DNA follows: TGCGCCAGCAACGCGGGAAAGGAAACCGGGGAGCTGTTTTTT. V is TRBV5-1 and J is TRBJ2-2; D is perhaps TRBD2 (6 bases). Germline CDR1 is SGHRS and CDR2 is YFSETQ. There are 14 residues in the CDR3. V shed 6 bases and J shed 5 bases, with 14 bases lying between them. Full variable domain (remainder filled in from reference TRBV5-1 and TRBJ2-2): KAGVTQTPRYLIKTRGQQVTLSCSPISGHRSVSWYQQTPGQGLQFLFEYFSETQRNKGNFPGRFSGRQFSNSRSEMNVSTLELGDSALYLCASNAGKETGELFFGEGSRLTVL.

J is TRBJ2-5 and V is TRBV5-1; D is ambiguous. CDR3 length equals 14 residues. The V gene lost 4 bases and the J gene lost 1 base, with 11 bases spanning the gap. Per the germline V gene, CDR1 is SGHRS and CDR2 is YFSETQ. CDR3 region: CASSPGHIQETQYF. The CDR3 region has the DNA TGCGCCAGCAGCCCAGGTCACATCCAAGAGACCCAGTACTTC.

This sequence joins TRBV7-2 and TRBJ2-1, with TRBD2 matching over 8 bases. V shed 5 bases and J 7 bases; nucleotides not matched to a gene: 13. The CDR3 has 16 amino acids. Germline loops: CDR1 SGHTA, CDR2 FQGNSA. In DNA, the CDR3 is TGTGCCAGCAGCCGTCATAGCGGGACGGGAGGGAATGAGCAGTTCTTC. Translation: CASSRHSGTGGNEQFF.

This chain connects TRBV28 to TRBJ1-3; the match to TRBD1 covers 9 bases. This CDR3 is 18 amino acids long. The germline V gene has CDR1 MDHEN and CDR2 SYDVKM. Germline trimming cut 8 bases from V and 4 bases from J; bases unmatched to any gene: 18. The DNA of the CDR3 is TGTGCCAGCCCACGACCGCCGGGACAGGGACGGGGCGGAAACACCATATATTTT. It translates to CASPRPPGQGRGGNTIYF.

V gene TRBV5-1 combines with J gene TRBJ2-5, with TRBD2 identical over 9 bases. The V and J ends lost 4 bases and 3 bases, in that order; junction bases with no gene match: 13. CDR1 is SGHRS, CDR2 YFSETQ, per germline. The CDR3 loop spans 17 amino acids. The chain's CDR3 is CASSSGVSSGSEETQYF. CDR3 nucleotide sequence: TGCGCCAGCAGCAGTGGAGTGAGTAGCGGGAGCGAAGAGACCCAGTACTTC. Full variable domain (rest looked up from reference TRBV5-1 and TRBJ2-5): KAGVTQTPRYLIKTRGQQVTLSCSPISGHRSVSWYQQTPGQGLQFLFEYFSETQRNKGNFPGRFSGRQFSNSRSEMNVSTLELGDSALYLCASSSGVSSGSEETQYFGPGTRLLVL.

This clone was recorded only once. CDR3 residues: CASGGQGYNEQFF. CDR3 sequence (DNA): TGTGCTAGTGGAGGACAGGGTTACAATGAGCAGTTCTTC. The gene calls are TRBV12-5 and TRBJ2-1, with 8 bases matching TRBD1. Unmatched junction bases numbered 2, after V lost 6 bases and J lost 4 bases. This CDR3 spans 13 amino acids. Germline V lookup: CDR1 LGHNT, CDR2 FRNRAP.

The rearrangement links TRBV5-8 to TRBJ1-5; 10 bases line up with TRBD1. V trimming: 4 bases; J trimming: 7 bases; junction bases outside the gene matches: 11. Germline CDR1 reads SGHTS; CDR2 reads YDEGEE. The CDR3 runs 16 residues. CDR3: CASSIGTGVGGQPQHF. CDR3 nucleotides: TGTGCCAGCAGCATTGGGACAGGGGTCGGCGGCCAGCCCCAGCATTTT.

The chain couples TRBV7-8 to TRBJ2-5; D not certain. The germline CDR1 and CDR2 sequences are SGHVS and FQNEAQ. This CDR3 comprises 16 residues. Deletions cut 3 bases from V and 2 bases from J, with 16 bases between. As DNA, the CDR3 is TGTGCCAGCAGCTTCACAGTGGGCAGGCGACAAGAGACCCAGTACTTC. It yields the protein CASSFTVGRRQETQYF.

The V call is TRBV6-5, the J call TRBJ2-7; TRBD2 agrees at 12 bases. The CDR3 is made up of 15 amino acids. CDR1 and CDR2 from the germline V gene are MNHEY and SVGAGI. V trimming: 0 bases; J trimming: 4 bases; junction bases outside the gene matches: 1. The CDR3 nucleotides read TGTGCCAGCAGTTACTCTACTAGCGGGAGGTACGAGCAGTACTTC. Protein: CASSYSTSGRYEQYF.

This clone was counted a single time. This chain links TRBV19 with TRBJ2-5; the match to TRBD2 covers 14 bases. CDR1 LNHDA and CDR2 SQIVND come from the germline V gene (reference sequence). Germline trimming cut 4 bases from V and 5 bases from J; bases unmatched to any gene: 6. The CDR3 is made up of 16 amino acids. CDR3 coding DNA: TGTGCCAGTAGTAAGGGACTAGCGGGAGTTTGGGAGACCCAGTACTTC. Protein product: CASSKGLAGVWETQYF.

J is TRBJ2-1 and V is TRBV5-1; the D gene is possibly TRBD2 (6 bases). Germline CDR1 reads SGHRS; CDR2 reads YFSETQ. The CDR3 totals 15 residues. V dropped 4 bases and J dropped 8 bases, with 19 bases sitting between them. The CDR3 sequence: CASSRGTGTGDEQFF. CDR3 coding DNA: TGCGCCAGCAGCCGTGGGACGGGGACTGGGGATGAGCAGTTCTTC.

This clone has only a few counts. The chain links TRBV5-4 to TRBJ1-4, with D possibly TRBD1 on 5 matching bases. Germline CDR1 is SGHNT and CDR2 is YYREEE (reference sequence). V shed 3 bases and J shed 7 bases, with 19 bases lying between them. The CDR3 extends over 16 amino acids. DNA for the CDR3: TGTGCCAGCAGCTCTCCAGGCAACGGGGGTACTGAAAAACTGTTTTTT. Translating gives CASSSPGNGGTEKLFF.

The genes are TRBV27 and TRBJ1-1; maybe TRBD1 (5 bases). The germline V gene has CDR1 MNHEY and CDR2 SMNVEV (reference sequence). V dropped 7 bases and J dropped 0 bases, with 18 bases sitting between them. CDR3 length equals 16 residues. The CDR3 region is CASKVIGGTLNTEAFF. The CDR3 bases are TGTGCCAGCAAGGTCATCGGGGGAACGTTGAACACTGAAGCTTTCTTT.

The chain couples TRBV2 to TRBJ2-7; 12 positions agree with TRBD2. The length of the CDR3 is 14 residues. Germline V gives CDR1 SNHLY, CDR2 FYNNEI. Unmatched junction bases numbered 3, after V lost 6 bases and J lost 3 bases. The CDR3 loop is CASRRLAGDYEQYF. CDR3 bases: TGTGCCAGCAGACGACTAGCGGGAGACTACGAGCAGTACTTC.

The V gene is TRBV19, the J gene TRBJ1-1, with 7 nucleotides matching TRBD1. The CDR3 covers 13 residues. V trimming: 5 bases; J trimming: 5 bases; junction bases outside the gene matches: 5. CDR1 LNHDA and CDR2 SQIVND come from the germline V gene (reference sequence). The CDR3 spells CASSPDRVTEAFF. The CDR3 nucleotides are TGTGCCAGTAGTCCCGACAGGGTTACTGAAGCTTTCTTT. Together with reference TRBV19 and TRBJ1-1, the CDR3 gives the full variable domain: DGGITQSPKYLFRKEGQNVTLSCEQNLNHDAMYWYRQDPGQGLRLIYYSQIVNDFQKGDIAEGYSVSREKKESFPLTVTSAQKNPTAFYLCASSPDRVTEAFFGQGTRLTVV.

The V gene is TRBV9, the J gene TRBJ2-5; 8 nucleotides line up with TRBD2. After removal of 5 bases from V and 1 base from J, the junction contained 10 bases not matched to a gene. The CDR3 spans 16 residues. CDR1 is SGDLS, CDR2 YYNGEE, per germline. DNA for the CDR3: TGTGCCAGCAGTGAGGCGGGGGGTAGCCTCCAAGAGACCCAGTACTTC. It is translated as CASSEAGGSLQETQYF.

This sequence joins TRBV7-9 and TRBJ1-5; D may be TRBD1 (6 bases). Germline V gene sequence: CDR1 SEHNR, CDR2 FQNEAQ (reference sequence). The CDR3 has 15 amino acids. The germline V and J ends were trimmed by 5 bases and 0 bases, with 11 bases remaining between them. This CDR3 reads CASSPGQNSNQPQHF. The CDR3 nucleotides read TGTGCCAGCAGCCCCGGACAGAATAGCAATCAGCCCCAGCATTTT.

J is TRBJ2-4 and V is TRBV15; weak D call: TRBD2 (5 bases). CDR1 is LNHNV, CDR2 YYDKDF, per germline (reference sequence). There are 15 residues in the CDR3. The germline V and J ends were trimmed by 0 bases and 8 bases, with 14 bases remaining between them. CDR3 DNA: TGTGCCACCAGCAGAGATGGCGAGGGCCGAGACATTCAGTACTTC. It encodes CATSRDGEGRDIQYF. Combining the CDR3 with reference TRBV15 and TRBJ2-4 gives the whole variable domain DAMVIQNPRYQVTQFGKPVTLSCSQTLNHNVMYWYQQKSSQAPKLLFHYYDKDFNNEADTPDNFQSRRPNTSFCFLDIRSPGLGDTAMYLCATSRDGEGRDIQYFGAGTRLSVL.

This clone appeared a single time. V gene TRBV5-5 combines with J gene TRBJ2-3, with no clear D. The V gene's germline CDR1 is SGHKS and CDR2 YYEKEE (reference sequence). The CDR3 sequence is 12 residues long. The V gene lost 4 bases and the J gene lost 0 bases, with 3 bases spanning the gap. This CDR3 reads CASSPSTDTQYF. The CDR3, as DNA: TGTGCCAGCAGCCCGAGCACAGATACGCAGTATTTT.

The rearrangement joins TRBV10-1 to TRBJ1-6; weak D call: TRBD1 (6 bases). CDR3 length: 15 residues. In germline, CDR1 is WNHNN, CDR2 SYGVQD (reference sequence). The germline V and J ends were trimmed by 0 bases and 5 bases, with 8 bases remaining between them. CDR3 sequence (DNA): TGCGCCAGCAGTGAGTCTAGGGGGAATAATTCACCCCTCCACTTT. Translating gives CASSESRGNNSPLHF.

CDR3 sequence (DNA): TGTGCCAGCACTGGTGTGGGCGAGACCCAGTACTTC. The encoded protein is CASTGVGETQYF. The rearrangement links TRBV5-4 to TRBJ2-5, with unresolved D. This CDR3 contains 12 residues. Germline values: CDR1 SGHNT, CDR2 YYREEE (reference sequence). V gave up 6 bases and J gave up 5 bases, with 11 bases separating them.

The CDR3 spells CASRVESEGAFF. The CDR3 DNA reads TGTGCCAGCCGTGTAGAATCGGAGGGAGCTTTCTTT. The chain couples TRBV6-1 to TRBJ1-1; D not resolved. CDR1 is MNHNS and CDR2 is SASEGT in the germline V gene. The CDR3 totals 12 residues. The V end lost 8 bases, the J end lost 10 bases, and 17 bases lay between the germline ends.

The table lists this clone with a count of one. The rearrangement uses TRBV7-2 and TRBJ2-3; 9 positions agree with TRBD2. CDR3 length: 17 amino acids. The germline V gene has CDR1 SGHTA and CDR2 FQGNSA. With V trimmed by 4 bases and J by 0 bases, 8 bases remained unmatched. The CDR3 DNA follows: TGTGCCAGCAGCTGGTTGACTAGCGGAACTAGCACAGATACGCAGTATTTT. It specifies CASSWLTSGTSTDTQYF.

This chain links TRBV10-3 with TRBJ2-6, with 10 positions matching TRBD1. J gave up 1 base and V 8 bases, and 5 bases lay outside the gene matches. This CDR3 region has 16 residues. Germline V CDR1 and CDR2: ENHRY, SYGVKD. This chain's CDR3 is CAIRQGAISGANVLTF. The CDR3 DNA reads TGTGCCATCCGACAGGGGGCGATTTCTGGGGCCAACGTCCTGACTTTC.

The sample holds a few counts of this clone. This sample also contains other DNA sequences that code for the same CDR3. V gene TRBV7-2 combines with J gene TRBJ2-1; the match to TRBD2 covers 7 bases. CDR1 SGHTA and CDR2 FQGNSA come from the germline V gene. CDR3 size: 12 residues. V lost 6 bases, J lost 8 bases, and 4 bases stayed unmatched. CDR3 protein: CASSIGGDEQFF. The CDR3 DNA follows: TGTGCCAGCAGTATTGGGGGGGATGAGCAGTTCTTC.

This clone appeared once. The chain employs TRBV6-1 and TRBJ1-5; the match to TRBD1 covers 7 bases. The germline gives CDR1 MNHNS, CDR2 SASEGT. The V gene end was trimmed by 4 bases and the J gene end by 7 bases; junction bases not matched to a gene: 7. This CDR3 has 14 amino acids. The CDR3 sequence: CASSATGRWQPQHF. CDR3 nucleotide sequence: TGTGCCAGCAGTGCGACAGGGAGGTGGCAGCCCCAGCATTTT.

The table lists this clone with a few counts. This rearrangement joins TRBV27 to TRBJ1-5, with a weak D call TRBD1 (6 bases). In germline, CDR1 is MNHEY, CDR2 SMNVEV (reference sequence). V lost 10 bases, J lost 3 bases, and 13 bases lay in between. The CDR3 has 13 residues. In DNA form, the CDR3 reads TGTGCCACCCTCTACAGGGACAATCAGCCCCAGCATTTT. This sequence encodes CATLYRDNQPQHF.

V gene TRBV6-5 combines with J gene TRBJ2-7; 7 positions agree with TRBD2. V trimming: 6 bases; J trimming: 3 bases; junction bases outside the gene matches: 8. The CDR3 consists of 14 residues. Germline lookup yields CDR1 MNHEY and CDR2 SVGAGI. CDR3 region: CASRTRGVIYEQYF. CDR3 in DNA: TGTGCCAGCAGAACACGGGGGGTGATCTACGAGCAGTACTTC.